The 23 T cell receptor beta chains in this list originate from one sample, sequenced in a study of cytotoxic CD8 clonotypes in ibrutinib-treated CLL. The method was immunoSEQ multiplex PCR; TCRdb's version includes in-frame clones alone and lacks a portion of them. The sample lists 300,000 or so clones, 67% occurring once. This specimen was PBMCs, taken after 36 months of ibrutinib treatment. The origin of the receptors is a human donor with chronic lymphocytic leukemia.

This clone was found many times. The rearrangement uses TRBV9 and TRBJ1-2, with TRBD1 matching 7 bases. The CDR3 is 17 amino acids. Trimming took 3 bases from V and 1 from J; bases not matched to a gene: 12. Germline CDR1 and CDR2: SGDLS and YYNGEE. CDR3 coding DNA: TGTGCCAGCAGCGCTTTATCCGGGACAGCAGTTAACTATGGCTACACCTTC. Translated: CASSALSGTAVNYGYTF.

To note about this clone: One junction end does not reproduce the germline sequence, and a read error may be involved. The rearrangement joins TRBV28 to TRBJ2-3, with a tentative D call TRBD1 (6 bases). Germline CDR1 reads MDHEN; CDR2 reads SYDVKM. The CDR3 loop spans 13 amino acids. The CDR3 coding sequence is TGTGCCAGCAGAAAAACCGGGGACATCGTTGTGAATTTT. It encodes CASRKTGDIVVNF.

The chain couples TRBV7-2 to TRBJ2-5; D may match TRBD1 or TRBD2 (7 bases each). This CDR3 is 14 amino acids long. V was pared by 7 bases and J by 4 bases, with 16 bases between. Germline V gene sequence: CDR1 SGHTA, CDR2 FQGNSA. CDR3 sequence reads: CASNLGGGGETQYF. CDR3 DNA: TGTGCCAGCAACTTGGGAGGGGGCGGAGAGACCCAGTACTTC.

The V and J genes are TRBV27 and TRBJ2-7, with D possibly being TRBD1 (6 bases). This CDR3 is 16 amino acids long. CDR1 is MNHEY and CDR2 is SMNVEV in the germline V gene (reference sequence). Trimming stripped 6 bases from V and 2 bases from J, with 20 bases between. CDR3 DNA: TGTGCCAGCAGCGCGCAATCAATTGGACAGACCTACGAGCAGTACTTC. It is translated as CASSAQSIGQTYEQYF.

This clone has only a few counts. V and J are TRBV2 and TRBJ2-1; D is possibly TRBD2 (6 bases). The CDR3 has 11 amino acids. The V end was cut by 4 bases, the J end by 12 bases, with 10 bases between. Germline-derived CDR1 and CDR2 are SNHLY and FYNNEI. CDR3 in DNA: TGTGCCAGCAGTGCGACCGGGGGGCAGTTCTTC. It codes for CASSATGGQFF.

The V and J genes are TRBV7-2 and TRBJ1-2, with 9 bases fitting TRBD1. V dropped 5 bases and J dropped 8; count of bases not matched to a gene: 6. CDR1 and CDR2 from the germline V gene are SGHTA and FQGNSA. This CDR3 spans 13 amino acids. The CDR3 is CASSPQGARGYTF. In DNA form, the CDR3 reads TGTGCCAGCAGCCCACAGGGGGCGCGGGGCTACACCTTC.

The chain combines TRBV5-1 with TRBJ2-1; either TRBD1 or TRBD2 may supply D (6 bases each). V was shortened by 3 bases and J by 9 bases, with 25 bases between the two germline ends. Germline V lookup: CDR1 SGHRS, CDR2 YFSETQ. The CDR3 is 17 amino acids. CDR3 protein: CASSSRDFQRGDTEQFF. In DNA form, the CDR3 reads TGCGCCAGCAGCTCGCGGGACTTTCAAAGGGGGGACACTGAGCAGTTCTTC.

This sequence joins TRBV4-1 and TRBJ2-3, with TRBD1 matching 11 bases. This CDR3 comprises 22 residues. The germline V gene encodes CDR1 MGHRA and CDR2 YSYEKL. With V trimmed by 0 bases and J by 2 bases, 19 bases remained unmatched. The CDR3 loop reads CASSQDGDRGGKADTHTDTQYF. Written as DNA, the CDR3 is TGCGCCAGCAGCCAAGATGGGGACAGGGGGGGGAAAGCGGACACACACACAGATACGCAGTATTTT.

V and J are TRBV15 and TRBJ1-2; no clear D gene. Deletions cut 5 bases from V and 4 bases from J, with 14 bases between. The CDR3 sequence is 14 residues long. Germline CDR1 is LNHNV and CDR2 is YYDKDF (reference sequence). CDR3 sequence reads: CATSPNEVRYGYTF. The CDR3 DNA sequence: TGTGCCACCAGCCCCAACGAAGTTCGCTATGGCTACACCTTC.

The gene calls are TRBV10-3 and TRBJ1-5; 7 nucleotides match TRBD1. The CDR3 has 16 residues. Per germline, CDR1 ENHRY and CDR2 SYGVKD. Losses at the gene ends were 3 bases for V and 0 bases for J; bases not matched to a gene: 5. In DNA form, the CDR3 reads TGTGCCATCAGTGATCGACAGGGTATTAGCAATCAGCCCCAGCATTTT. Translated: CAISDRQGISNQPQHF.

V is TRBV25-1 and J is TRBJ2-7; 14 bases are shared with TRBD2. Germline loops: CDR1 MGHDK, CDR2 SYGVNS. J was trimmed by 3 bases and V by 11 bases; bases with no gene match: 15. The CDR3 is 17 amino acids. The CDR3 nucleotides read TGTGCCCCCCGACTAGCGGGAGGGTTCTACGTGTTCTACGAGCAGTACTTC. Its translation: CAPRLAGGFYVFYEQYF.

V is TRBV6-1 and J is TRBJ2-1; TRBD2 might be the D (6 bases). The length of the CDR3 is 13 residues. V was trimmed by 2 bases and J by 8 bases, leaving 10 bases between them. Looked up from germline, CDR1 is MNHNS and CDR2 is SASEGT. The CDR3 DNA reads TGTGCCAGCAGTGAACGGCGGGGCCATGAGCAGTTCTTC. It codes for CASSERRGHEQFF.

The chain combines TRBV29-1 with TRBJ2-2; 7 bases agree with TRBD2. From germline, CDR1 is SQVTM and CDR2 ANQGSEA. Trimming at V came to 0 bases and at J to 6 bases, leaving 4 bases not matched to a gene. The CDR3 contains 14 residues. DNA of the CDR3: TGCAGCGTTGAAGACGGGGGGATCCCCGGGGAGCTGTTTTTT. Translating gives CSVEDGGIPGELFF.

There are a few counts of this clone. The chain combines TRBV7-2 with TRBJ2-5, with D possibly TRBD2 on 6 matching bases. Germline values: CDR1 SGHTA, CDR2 FQGNSA. Trimming left V 1 base short and J 3 bases short, with 9 bases between. The CDR3 has 14 amino acids. The CDR3 nucleotides read TGTGCCAGCAGCTTAGAATCTAGCGAAGAGACCCAGTACTTC. Amino acids: CASSLESSEETQYF.

The J gene is TRBJ2-1, the V gene TRBV10-1; D uncertain. Trimming shortened V by 3 bases and J by 6 bases, and 9 bases separated the two germline ends. Germline loops: CDR1 WNHNN, CDR2 SYGVQD (reference sequence). The CDR3 is 13 amino acids. CDR3 bases: TGCGCCAGCAGTGACCGGGTTTTCAATGAGCAGTTCTTC. Protein sequence: CASSDRVFNEQFF.

This rearrangement joins TRBV20-1 to TRBJ2-5; D perhaps matches TRBD1 (5 bases). This CDR3 comprises 11 residues. V was clipped by 5 bases and J by 5 bases, with 9 bases between them. Germline V gene lookup returns CDR1 DFQATT and CDR2 SNEGSKA (reference sequence). The DNA for the CDR3 is TGCAGTGCTGGGGCGTATGAGACCCAGTACTTC. Its translation: CSAGAYETQYF.

The rearrangement links TRBV27 to TRBJ2-6; D is uncertain. The CDR3 consists of 17 residues. Germline lookup yields CDR1 MNHEY and CDR2 SMNVEV (reference sequence). Between the trimmed V and J ends, which lost 2 bases and 4 bases, there was a span of 15 bases. CDR3 loop: CASSLLPRGIGANVLTF. CDR3 nucleotide sequence: TGTGCCAGCAGTTTACTCCCTCGTGGGATAGGGGCCAACGTCCTGACTTTC.

The chain recombines TRBV11-2 with TRBJ2-7; 7 nucleotides match TRBD2. J gave up 2 bases and V 6 bases, and 4 bases lay outside the gene matches. The CDR3 covers 13 residues. CDR1 is SGHAT, CDR2 FQNNGV, per germline. The DNA for the CDR3 is TGTGCCAGCAGGATTCGGGGGGCCTACGAGCAGTACTTC. Its protein is CASRIRGAYEQYF.

This clone occurred once. The CDR3 loop reads CASSFSSGGTEAFF. As DNA, the CDR3 is TGCGCCAGCAGCTTTAGTTCAGGAGGCACTGAAGCTTTCTTT. J is TRBJ1-1 and V is TRBV5-1; D is undetermined. This CDR3 has 14 amino acids. V lost 2 bases, J lost 4 bases, and 12 bases lay in between. Germline V gene lookup returns CDR1 SGHRS and CDR2 YFSETQ.

The rearrangement links TRBV6-6 to TRBJ2-7; unclear D gene. The CDR3 totals 13 residues. Germline V CDR1 and CDR2: MNHNY, SVGAGI (reference sequence). Between the trimmed V and J ends, which lost 7 bases and 7 bases, there was a span of 17 bases. The CDR3: CASTPERGVEQYF. CDR3 coding DNA: TGTGCCAGCACCCCCGAGAGAGGAGTGGAGCAGTACTTC.

V usage is TRBV6-5 and J usage is TRBJ1-2; 7 positions match TRBD1. Germline V lookup: CDR1 MNHEY, CDR2 SVGAGI. The CDR3 runs 16 residues. V was clipped by 1 base and J by 2 bases; unmatched bases: 7. The CDR3 DNA reads as TGTGCCAGCAGTTACTATAGGGACAGTATAAACTATGGCTACACCTTC. Its protein product is CASSYYRDSINYGYTF.

V usage is TRBV5-6 and J usage is TRBJ1-3; D gene unclear. Per germline, CDR1 SGHDT and CDR2 YYEEEE. There are 13 residues in the CDR3. V dropped 2 bases and J dropped 4 bases, with 7 bases sitting between them. The chain's CDR3 is CASSFTGGNTIYF. Here the CDR3 DNA reads TGTGCCAGCAGCTTTACGGGAGGAAACACCATATATTTT.

The gene calls are TRBV5-4 and TRBJ1-3; TRBD1 might be the D (6 bases). V was shortened by 3 bases and J by 6 bases, with 13 bases between the two germline ends. The CDR3 has 14 amino acids. Germline assignment: CDR1 SGHNT and CDR2 YYREEE (reference sequence). The CDR3 spells CASSSNRAQNTIYF. The CDR3 nucleotides are TGTGCCAGCAGCTCAAACAGGGCTCAAAACACCATATATTTT.